Shown below are 5 T cell receptor beta chains from a single sample sequenced in a study of blood T cell repertoires in COVID-19. TCRdb keeps only in-frame clones here, not all; method: immunoSEQ multiplex PCR. The sample has approximately 330,000 clones, roughly 89% seen once. Sequencing used peripheral blood. These receptors were obtained from a man aged 25-45 years with COVID-19, enrolled during active disease.

The gene calls are TRBV5-1 and TRBJ2-5, with TRBD1 as a possible D gene (6 bases). The CDR3 consists of 14 residues. Germline V gives CDR1 SGHRS, CDR2 YFSETQ. V was cut by 0 bases and J by 5 bases, with 11 bases left in between. The CDR3 sequence: CASSLGGPKETQYF. Written as DNA, the CDR3 is TGCGCCAGCAGCTTGGGGGGGCCAAAGGAGACCCAGTACTTC.

The rearrangement joins TRBV27 to TRBJ2-5, with 9 bases matching TRBD2. This CDR3 contains 12 residues. Germline V CDR1 and CDR2: MNHEY, SMNVEV (reference sequence). V lost 3 bases to trimming and J lost 7 bases; unmatched junction nucleotides: 0. DNA of the CDR3: TGTGCCAGCAGTTTGCGGGGGGGGACCCAGTACTTC. Its translation is CASSLRGGTQYF.

This chain connects TRBV27 to TRBJ2-7; no clear D. The length of the CDR3 is 15 residues. The V end was cut by 5 bases, the J end by 3 bases, with 17 bases between. Germline V gives CDR1 MNHEY, CDR2 SMNVEV (reference sequence). The chain's CDR3 is CASSLTAVRLYEQYF. DNA for the CDR3: TGTGCCAGCAGTCTTACCGCGGTGAGGCTCTACGAGCAGTACTTC.

The chain has TRBV19 and TRBJ2-5, with D unresolved. This CDR3 is built from 16 residues. V lost 1 base to trimming and J lost 1 base, with 13 bases between them. Germline V gives CDR1 LNHDA, CDR2 SQIVND (reference sequence). CDR3 sequence: CASSIAYSLTQETQYF. The CDR3 region has the DNA TGTGCCAGTAGTATAGCTTACAGCTTGACCCAAGAGACCCAGTACTTC.

V is TRBV11-3 and J is TRBJ2-3; no reliable D call. The CDR3 covers 13 residues. Trimming shortened V by 5 bases and J by 4 bases, and 10 bases separated the two germline ends. CDR1 and CDR2 from the germline V gene are SGHNT and YENEEA. The CDR3 loop reads CASSPPLSDTQYF. DNA of the CDR3: TGTGCCAGCAGCCCCCCCTTGTCAGATACGCAGTATTTT. Together with reference TRBV11-3 and TRBJ2-3, the CDR3 gives the full variable domain: EAGVVQSPRYKIIEKKQPVAFWCNPISGHNTLYWYLQNLGQGPELLIRYENEEAVDDSQLPKDRFSAERLKGVDSTLKIQPAELGDSAVYLCASSPPLSDTQYFGPGTRLTVL.